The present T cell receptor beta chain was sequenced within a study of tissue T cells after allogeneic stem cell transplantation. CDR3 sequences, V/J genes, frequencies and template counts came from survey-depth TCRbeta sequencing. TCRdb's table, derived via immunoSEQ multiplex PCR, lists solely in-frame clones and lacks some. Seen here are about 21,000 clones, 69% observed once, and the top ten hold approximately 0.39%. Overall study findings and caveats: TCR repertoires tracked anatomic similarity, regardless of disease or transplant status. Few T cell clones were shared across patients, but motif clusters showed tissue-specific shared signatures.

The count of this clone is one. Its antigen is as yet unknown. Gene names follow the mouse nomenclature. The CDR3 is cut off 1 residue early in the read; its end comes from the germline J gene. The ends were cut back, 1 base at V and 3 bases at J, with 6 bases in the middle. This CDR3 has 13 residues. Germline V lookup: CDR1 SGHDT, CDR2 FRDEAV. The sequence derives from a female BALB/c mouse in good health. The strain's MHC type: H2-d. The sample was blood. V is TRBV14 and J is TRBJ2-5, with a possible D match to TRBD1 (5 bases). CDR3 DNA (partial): TGTGCCAGCAGTTTCCGGACACAAGACACCCAGTAC. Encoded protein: CASSFRTQDTQY. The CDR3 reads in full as CASSFRTQDTQYF.